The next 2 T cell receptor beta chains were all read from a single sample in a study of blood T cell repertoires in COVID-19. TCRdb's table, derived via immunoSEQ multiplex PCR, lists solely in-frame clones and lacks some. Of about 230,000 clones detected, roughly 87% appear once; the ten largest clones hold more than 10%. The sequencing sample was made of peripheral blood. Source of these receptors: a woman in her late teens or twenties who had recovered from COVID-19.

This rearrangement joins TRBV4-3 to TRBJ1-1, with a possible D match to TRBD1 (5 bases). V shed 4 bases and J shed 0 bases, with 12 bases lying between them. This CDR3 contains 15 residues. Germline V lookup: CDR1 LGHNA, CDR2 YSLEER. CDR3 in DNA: TGCGCCAGCAGCCCCAGGGAACCGATGAACACTGAAGCTTTCTTT. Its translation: CASSPREPMNTEAFF.

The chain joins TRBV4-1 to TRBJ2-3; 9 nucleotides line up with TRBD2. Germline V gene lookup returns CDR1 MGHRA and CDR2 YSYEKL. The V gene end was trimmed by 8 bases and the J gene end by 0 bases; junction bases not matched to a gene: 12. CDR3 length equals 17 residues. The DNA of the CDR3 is TGCGCCAGCCAGACTAGCGGAGCACAAATTAGCACAGATACGCAGTATTTT. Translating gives CASQTSGAQISTDTQYF.